The 31 T cell receptor beta chains below were found in one sample sequenced in a study of cytomegalovirus exposure and HLA in healthy donors. Method: immunoSEQ multiplex PCR; TCRdb's copy keeps in-frame clones and lacks some. This table has tens of thousands of clones, around 95% appearing once. Sequencing used PBMCs. These receptor sequences come from a man aged 18 to 35 in good health and CMV-seronegative.

The rearrangement joins TRBV30 to TRBJ2-3; the match to TRBD2 covers 8 bases. Germline trimming cut 1 base from V and 4 bases from J; bases unmatched to any gene: 4. Germline loops: CDR1 GTSNPN, CDR2 SVGIG (reference sequence). The CDR3 is made up of 14 amino acids. The CDR3 nucleotides are TGTGCCTGGAGTGAGAGCGGGAGAGCAGATACGCAGTATTTT. This gives the protein CAWSESGRADTQYF.

The V call is TRBV6-5, the J call TRBJ2-5; TRBD2 matches at 10 bases. V shed 2 bases, J shed 5 bases, and the junction held 8 bases outside the gene matches. CDR1 and CDR2 from the germline V gene are MNHEY and SVGAGI. CDR3 length: 16 residues. CDR3 region: CASSYEASGRWETQYF. DNA of the CDR3: TGTGCCAGCAGTTACGAGGCTAGCGGGAGATGGGAGACCCAGTACTTC.

DNA of the CDR3: TGCGCCAGCAGTGAGCCCCGACTAGCGGGGAGCACAGATACGCAGTATTTT. It translates to CASSEPRLAGSTDTQYF. The V call is TRBV10-2, the J call TRBJ2-3; 11 bases are a match to TRBD2. This CDR3 contains 17 residues. Trimming took 2 bases from V and 0 from J; bases not matched to a gene: 4. CDR1 WSHSY and CDR2 SAAADI come from the germline V gene.

The V gene is TRBV19, the J gene TRBJ1-6; weak D call: TRBD1 (5 bases). The CDR3 covers 14 residues. CDR1 and CDR2 from the germline V gene are LNHDA and SQIVND (reference sequence). Between the trimmed V and J ends, which lost 5 bases and 5 bases, there was a span of 10 bases. CDR3 DNA: TGTGCCAGTAGTCCCAGGGAACATAATTCACCCCTCCACTTT. Residues: CASSPREHNSPLHF.

This rearrangement joins TRBV9 to TRBJ2-3; 10 nucleotides agree with TRBD2. CDR3 length: 15 amino acids. The junction had 4 bases not matched to a gene; V was cut back by 2 bases and J by 4 bases. CDR1 is SGDLS, CDR2 YYNGEE, per germline. This CDR3 is CASSVRTSGSDTQYF. CDR3 DNA sequence: TGTGCCAGCAGCGTTCGGACTAGCGGCTCAGATACGCAGTATTTT.

The gene calls are TRBV6-6 and TRBJ2-5; perhaps TRBD2 as D (6 bases). The germline V gene has CDR1 MNHNY and CDR2 SVGAGI (reference sequence). This CDR3 is built from 16 residues. Between the trimmed V and J ends, which lost 2 bases and 0 bases, there was a span of 13 bases. CDR3 in amino acids: CASSYPPGTHQETQYF. The DNA of the CDR3 is TGTGCCAGCAGTTACCCCCCTGGGACTCACCAAGAGACCCAGTACTTC.

The chain joins TRBV7-2 to TRBJ2-3, with D unclear. The CDR3 contains 14 residues. The V and J ends lost 4 bases and 4 bases respectively, with 12 bases between them. Germline lookup yields CDR1 SGHTA and CDR2 FQGNSA. The CDR3 DNA sequence: TGTGCCAGCAGCTCCATGACTTGGGCAGATACGCAGTATTTT. This sequence encodes CASSSMTWADTQYF.

The J gene is TRBJ1-2, the V gene TRBV11-2, with TRBD1 matching over 8 bases. Germline V CDR1 and CDR2: SGHAT, FQNNGV. Trimming cost V 5 bases and J 6 bases; bases outside gene matches: 17. The CDR3 sequence is 17 residues long. Written as DNA, the CDR3 is TGTGCCAGCAGCCACCTCATTGATACAGACAGGGGCCATGGCTACACCTTC. Amino acids: CASSHLIDTDRGHGYTF.

V usage is TRBV6-6 and J usage is TRBJ2-3, with a tentative D call TRBD2 (6 bases). Trimming took 2 bases from V and 5 from J, leaving 8 bases between them. The germline V gene has CDR1 MNHNY and CDR2 SVGAGI (reference sequence). The length of the CDR3 is 13 residues. For the CDR3, the DNA is TGTGCCAGCAGTTACGAGGAGGGAGATACGCAGTATTTT. Translation: CASSYEEGDTQYF.

V is TRBV28 and J is TRBJ2-5; 7 bases map to TRBD1. Germline CDR1 and CDR2: MDHEN and SYDVKM. The CDR3 extends over 15 amino acids. V was pared by 3 bases and J by 1 base, with 5 bases of the junction left unmatched. CDR3 loop: CASSFAGTVQETQYF. CDR3 in DNA: TGTGCCAGCAGTTTCGCCGGGACAGTCCAAGAGACCCAGTACTTC.

The chain links TRBV2 to TRBJ2-2; 10 nucleotides agree with TRBD1. The germline V gene encodes CDR1 SNHLY and CDR2 FYNNEI. J was trimmed by 4 bases and V by 6 bases; bases with no gene match: 5. The CDR3 loop spans 15 amino acids. CDR3 amino acids: CASRDRTGGTGELFF. The CDR3, as DNA: TGTGCCAGCAGGGATCGGACAGGGGGCACCGGGGAGCTGTTTTTT.

This clone occurred once. The chain carries TRBV28 and TRBJ1-2, with a weak D call TRBD1 (6 bases). The CDR3 runs to 14 residues. Trimming left V 5 bases short and J 3 bases short, with 13 bases between. CDR1 is MDHEN and CDR2 is SYDVKM in the germline V gene. CDR3 protein: CASSTPQGDYGYTF. The CDR3 DNA is TGTGCCAGCAGTACCCCACAGGGTGACTATGGCTACACCTTC.

This chain joins TRBV11-2 and TRBJ2-5, with a weak D call TRBD1 (6 bases). The CDR3 is made up of 13 amino acids. Germline V gene lookup returns CDR1 SGHAT and CDR2 FQNNGV. The germline V and J ends were trimmed by 5 bases and 2 bases, with 9 bases remaining between them. The CDR3 DNA follows: TGTGCCAGCAGCCGGACAGTACAAGAGACCCAGTACTTC. This translates into CASSRTVQETQYF.

The V call is TRBV7-8, the J call TRBJ2-7; 9 bases map to TRBD1. CDR3 size: 13 residues. Per the germline V gene, CDR1 is SGHVS and CDR2 is FQNEAQ. The V gene end was trimmed by 5 bases and the J gene end by 4 bases; junction bases not matched to a gene: 3. CDR3 residues: CASSMGQGYEQYF. CDR3 DNA: TGTGCCAGCAGCATGGGACAGGGATACGAGCAGTACTTC.

CDR3 nucleotide sequence: TGTGCCAGCAGCCAAGAACTAGCGGGAGCAGATACGCAGTATTTT. This gives the protein CASSQELAGADTQYF. The V gene is TRBV4-2, the J gene TRBJ2-3; 11 bases line up with TRBD2. This CDR3 has 15 residues. Germline trimming cut 0 bases from V and 4 bases from J; bases unmatched to any gene: 0. In germline, CDR1 is LGHNA, CDR2 YNFKEQ.

This clone showed up just once. The V and J genes are TRBV19 and TRBJ1-3, with 8 bases aligning to TRBD1. After removal of 7 bases from V and 4 bases from J, the junction contained 3 bases not matched to a gene. The CDR3 runs to 13 residues. Germline V gene sequence: CDR1 LNHDA, CDR2 SQIVND (reference sequence). CDR3 DNA sequence: TGTGCCAGTACCAGGGGGCCGGGAAACACCATATATTTT. Its protein product is CASTRGPGNTIYF. Drawing the rest from reference TRBV19 and TRBJ1-3, the complete variable domain is DGGITQSPKYLFRKEGQNVTLSCEQNLNHDAMYWYRQDPGQGLRLIYYSQIVNDFQKGDIAEGYSVSREKKESFPLTVTSAQKNPTAFYLCASTRGPGNTIYFGEGSWLTVV.

The J gene is TRBJ2-4, the V gene TRBV14; D might be TRBD1 (7 bases). Trimming stripped 0 bases from V and 0 bases from J, with 30 bases between. This CDR3 has 23 residues. Germline V gene data show CDR1 as SGHDN and CDR2 as FVKESK. DNA for the CDR3: TGTGCCAGCAGCCAAGATCTAGGGGGGAGCAGGGGGAAGACCGATCTAGCCAAAAACATTCAGTACTTC. It encodes CASSQDLGGSRGKTDLAKNIQYF.

The genes are TRBV28 and TRBJ1-1; D might be TRBD1 (5 bases). This CDR3 has 11 amino acids. Trimming stripped 4 bases from V and 7 bases from J, with 7 bases between. The germline V gene encodes CDR1 MDHEN and CDR2 SYDVKM. The CDR3 here is CASSSGGEAFF. In nucleotides, the CDR3 is TGTGCCAGCAGTTCGGGGGGTGAAGCTTTCTTT.

The chain joins TRBV30 to TRBJ1-2, with TRBD1 matching 10 bases. The J segment lost 2 bases and the V segment lost 4 bases, leaving 7 bases of the junction unmatched. This CDR3 region has 15 residues. Germline V CDR1 and CDR2: GTSNPN, SVGIG (reference sequence). CDR3 coding DNA: TGTGCCTGGAAAAATCCGGGACAGGGGAACTATGGCTACACCTTC. Amino acids: CAWKNPGQGNYGYTF.

This chain connects TRBV27 to TRBJ1-1; tentative D call: TRBD1 (6 bases). Trimming cost V 6 bases and J 8 bases, with 13 bases left between them. The CDR3 covers 12 residues. Germline V gene data show CDR1 as MNHEY and CDR2 as SMNVEV (reference sequence). The CDR3 sequence is CASRASGTEAFF. For the CDR3, the DNA is TGTGCCAGCAGGGCCTCCGGGACAGAAGCTTTCTTT.

The V gene is TRBV27, the J gene TRBJ1-1; possibly TRBD1 for D (6 bases). Germline V lookup: CDR1 MNHEY, CDR2 SMNVEV (reference sequence). V lost 6 bases to trimming and J lost 1 base, with 12 bases between them. The CDR3 runs to 14 residues. CDR3 in amino acids: CASSQGGENTEAFF. The CDR3 coding sequence is TGTGCCAGCAGCCAAGGGGGGGAGAACACTGAAGCTTTCTTT.

The V gene is TRBV5-6, the J gene TRBJ2-7, with 7 bases aligning to TRBD2. Germline V lookup: CDR1 SGHDT, CDR2 YYEEEE. The ends lost 4 bases at V and 7 bases at J; junction bases unmatched: 8. CDR3 length equals 13 residues. The chain's CDR3 is CASSVLGGVEQYF. As DNA, the CDR3 is TGTGCCAGCAGCGTCCTGGGGGGGGTTGAGCAGTACTTC.

This chain links TRBV2 with TRBJ2-7; 7 nucleotides align to TRBD1. The V gene's germline CDR1 is SNHLY and CDR2 FYNNEI. The CDR3 loop spans 13 amino acids. Trimming removed 6 bases from V and 5 bases from J; junction bases left unmatched: 7. The CDR3 loop reads CASRAGQVNEQYF. Written as DNA, the CDR3 is TGTGCCAGCAGAGCTGGACAGGTCAACGAGCAGTACTTC.

This clone was seen only once. V is TRBV19 and J is TRBJ2-2; D gene uncertain. The CDR3 runs 14 residues. Trimming shortened V by 1 base and J by 4 bases, and 7 bases separated the two germline ends. Germline CDR1 reads LNHDA; CDR2 reads SQIVND (reference sequence). The CDR3 DNA is TGTGCCAGTAGTATAGTGGGCAGCACCGGGGAGCTGTTTTTT. It yields the protein CASSIVGSTGELFF. The full variable domain, rest sourced from reference TRBV19 and TRBJ2-2, is DGGITQSPKYLFRKEGQNVTLSCEQNLNHDAMYWYRQDPGQGLRLIYYSQIVNDFQKGDIAEGYSVSREKKESFPLTVTSAQKNPTAFYLCASSIVGSTGELFFGEGSRLTVL.

The V gene is TRBV19, the J gene TRBJ1-2; D not resolved. Deletions cut 5 bases from V and 0 bases from J, with 16 bases between. CDR3 length: 16 amino acids. Germline V CDR1 and CDR2: LNHDA, SQIVND (reference sequence). The CDR3 reads CASSPRGGLANYGYTF. DNA for the CDR3: TGTGCCAGTAGTCCCCGGGGAGGGTTAGCTAACTATGGCTACACCTTC.

The chain uses TRBV2 and TRBJ1-1, with 10 positions matching TRBD1. This CDR3 has 13 residues. The germline V gene has CDR1 SNHLY and CDR2 FYNNEI. Germline trimming cut 4 bases from V and 6 bases from J; bases unmatched to any gene: 2. The CDR3 region is CASSGQGAAEAFF. The CDR3, as DNA: TGTGCCAGCAGTGGACAGGGGGCCGCTGAAGCTTTCTTT.

The CDR3 DNA is TGTGCCAGCAGCCCTTTAGATAACTATGGCTACACCTTC. As protein: CASSPLDNYGYTF. The chain employs TRBV5-5 and TRBJ1-2; no definite D call. Germline V gene lookup returns CDR1 SGHKS and CDR2 YYEKEE (reference sequence). The CDR3 covers 13 residues. Deletions cut 4 bases from V and 1 base from J, with 8 bases between. Full variable domain (remainder filled in from reference TRBV5-5 and TRBJ1-2): DAGVTQSPTHLIKTRGQQVTLRCSPISGHKSVSWYQQVLGQGPQFIFQYYEKEERGRGNFPDRFSARQFPNYSSELNVNALLLGDSALYLCASSPLDNYGYTFGSGTRLTVV.

This clone was observed a single time. The chain joins TRBV27 to TRBJ2-1, with 8 bases identical to TRBD1. V lost 7 bases, J lost 4 bases, and 9 bases stayed unmatched. CDR3 length: 15 amino acids. Germline lookup yields CDR1 MNHEY and CDR2 SMNVEV (reference sequence). In nucleotides, the CDR3 is TGTGCCAGCATTGCCAGGACAGGGAATTACAATGAGCAGTTCTTC. It encodes CASIARTGNYNEQFF.

The rearrangement joins TRBV9 to TRBJ2-3, with D possibly matching TRBD1 (6 bases). CDR3 size: 15 residues. Germline V gene sequence: CDR1 SGDLS, CDR2 YYNGEE. Trimming left V 2 bases short and J 5 bases short, with 15 bases between. CDR3 nucleotides: TGTGCCAGCAGCGTGGAAGGGGGTTCACGAGATACGCAGTATTTT. It yields the protein CASSVEGGSRDTQYF.

V is TRBV7-2 and J is TRBJ1-1; maybe TRBD1 (5 bases). Per germline, CDR1 SGHTA and CDR2 FQGNSA. Trimming removed 1 base at V and 2 bases at J, with 8 bases between. The CDR3 length is 14 residues. CDR3 DNA sequence: TGTGCCAGCAGCTTAGGACAGATCAACACTGAAGCTTTCTTT. Protein sequence: CASSLGQINTEAFF.

The chain employs TRBV7-2 and TRBJ2-1; 7 bases map to TRBD2. Losses at the gene ends were 5 bases for V and 8 bases for J; bases not matched to a gene: 12. Germline CDR1 and CDR2: SGHTA and FQGNSA. CDR3 size: 15 residues. In DNA, the CDR3 is TGTGCCAGCAGCCTATGGACTAGTACTCTCGATGAGCAGTTCTTC. Its translation is CASSLWTSTLDEQFF.